These 5 T cell receptor beta chains were sequenced from one sample in a study of post-analysis software for immune sequencing data. General study points: A handful of TRBV segments, including TRBV5-6, TRBV5-1 and TRBV20-1, were more frequent in patients than controls.

Researchers reported that TCR beta cDNA libraries carried unique molecular identifiers. MiXCR, run by TCRdb on the PCR reads, gives a single entry per CDR3 protein. Among some 450,000 distinct CDR3 sequences listed, roughly 45% were seen once. Their antigens are not known. The sequenced sample was blood. The source of these receptors is a girl aged 10 to 17 with multiple sclerosis.

This clonotype turned up a few times. This chain connects TRBV6-5 to TRBJ2-3, with D tentatively TRBD1 (6 bases). Germline V CDR1 and CDR2: MNHEY, SVGAGI. V lost 6 bases and J 5 bases, leaving 6 bases between the germline ends. This CDR3 has 11 residues. The CDR3 coding sequence is TGTGCCAGCAGACAGGGAGATACGCAGTATTTT. Translation gives CASRQGDTQYF.

The gene calls are TRBV20-1 and TRBJ2-5, with 9 bases fitting TRBD2. Matching the DNA end better, TRBJ2-7 makes the J call doubtful. Germline assignment: CDR1 DFQATT and CDR2 SNEGSKA (reference sequence). The CDR3 is 14 residues long. For the CDR3, the DNA is TGCAGTGCTAGGGACTTAGCGGGAGTCGACGAGCAGTACTTC. It specifies CSARDLAGVDEQYF.

In this sample, this clonotype turned up a few times. The rearrangement uses TRBV29-1 and TRBJ1-4, with a weak D call TRBD1 (5 bases). V lost 3 bases and J 0 bases, leaving 5 bases between the germline ends. Germline CDR1 and CDR2: SQVTM and ANQGSEA. The CDR3 is 13 amino acids. The CDR3 spells CSVEGATNEKLFF. CDR3 sequence (DNA): TGCAGCGTTGAGGGGGCAACTAATGAAAAACTGTTTTTT.

This clonotype turned up a few times. V usage is TRBV15 and J usage is TRBJ2-1; TRBD2 matches at 8 bases. The germline CDR1 and CDR2 sequences are LNHNV and YYDKDF (reference sequence). Germline trimming cut 2 bases from V and 9 bases from J; bases unmatched to any gene: 3. CDR3 size: 13 residues. This CDR3 reads CATSRLLAGEQFF. In nucleotides, the CDR3 is TGTGCCACCAGCAGACTTCTAGCGGGTGAGCAGTTCTTC.

CDR3 in amino acids: CSVARTGLGEKLFF. CDR3 sequence (DNA): TGCAGCGTTGCCCGTACAGGGCTGGGTGAAAAACTGTTTTTT. The chain links TRBV29-1 to TRBJ1-4; possible D gene TRBD1, 6 bases. Trimming cost V 4 bases and J 7 bases, with 16 bases left between them. Per the germline V gene, CDR1 is SQVTM and CDR2 is ANQGSEA. This CDR3 is built from 14 residues.